One sample yielded the 19 T cell receptor beta chains listed below, sequenced in a study of cytomegalovirus exposure and HLA in healthy donors. This PCR relied on a set of 60 Vbeta primers and 13 Jbeta primers. Using immunoSEQ multiplex PCR, the repertoire was profiled, and TCRdb retains in-frame clones only, with some absent. The table shows under 300,000 clones, with around 81% occurring only once. Sequencing was performed on PBMCs. These receptors were collected from a woman in her fifties or sixties in good health and CMV-seropositive.

This clone has a handful of counts. The genes are TRBV19 and TRBJ1-2; possible D gene TRBD1, 5 bases. This CDR3 has 15 amino acids. CDR1 LNHDA and CDR2 SQIVND come from the germline V gene (reference sequence). The V end lost 4 bases, the J end lost 3 bases, and 15 bases lay between the germline ends. In nucleotides, the CDR3 is TGTGCCAGTAGTAACCCGACACGGGGGGACTATGGCTACACCTTC. Encoded protein: CASSNPTRGDYGYTF.

This clone was observed a few times. J is TRBJ1-3 and V is TRBV30; 9 bases map to TRBD1. The germline V gene encodes CDR1 GTSNPN and CDR2 SVGIG (reference sequence). This CDR3 region has 13 residues. J gave up 2 bases and V 8 bases, and 4 bases lay outside the gene matches. CDR3 residues: CALTGGPGNTIYF. The CDR3 region has the DNA TGTGCCCTGACAGGGGGACCTGGAAACACCATATATTTT.

The J gene is TRBJ1-5, the V gene TRBV28; D is uncertain. The CDR3 has 12 residues. V was pared by 8 bases and J by 6 bases, with 11 bases between. Germline CDR1 MDHEN, CDR2 SYDVKM. This chain's CDR3 is CASHSLGQPQHF. CDR3 DNA: TGTGCCAGCCACTCACTCGGTCAGCCCCAGCATTTT.

This clone has just a few counts. Distinct nucleotide sequences in the sample also encode this CDR3. The chain employs TRBV6-5 and TRBJ1-2, with 8 positions matching TRBD1. This CDR3 comprises 13 residues. Germline CDR1 and CDR2: MNHEY and SVGAGI. With V trimmed by 6 bases and J by 4 bases, 4 bases remained unmatched. Here the CDR3 reads CASSPDRGYGYTF. CDR3 DNA: TGTGCCAGCAGCCCCGACAGGGGCTATGGCTACACCTTC.

The chain employs TRBV5-4 and TRBJ2-3, with TRBD2 matching 10 bases. Germline V gives CDR1 SGHNT, CDR2 YYREEE (reference sequence). Losses at the gene ends were 4 bases for V and 4 bases for J; bases not matched to a gene: 6. This CDR3 contains 15 residues. CDR3 sequence: CASSKGLAAPDTQYF. The CDR3 DNA sequence: TGTGCCAGCAGCAAAGGACTAGCGGCCCCAGATACGCAGTATTTT.

The chain has TRBV11-2 and TRBJ1-2; no reliable D call. The CDR3 is 15 amino acids. Between the trimmed V and J ends, which lost 4 bases and 6 bases, there was a span of 18 bases. CDR1 is SGHAT and CDR2 is FQNNGV in the germline V gene. For the CDR3, the DNA is TGTGCCAGCAGCTCCTTAGCCCCCCTAATTGATGGCTACACCTTC. This sequence encodes CASSSLAPLIDGYTF.

The chain has TRBV18 and TRBJ2-3; 7 nucleotides align to TRBD1. Per germline, CDR1 KGHSH and CDR2 LQKENI. J gave up 2 bases and V 2 bases, and 4 bases lay outside the gene matches. This CDR3 is built from 15 residues. This CDR3 is CASSPRGLHTDTQYF. CDR3 nucleotide sequence: TGTGCCAGCTCACCAAGGGGGCTACACACAGATACGCAGTATTTT. The entire variable domain, with the rest obtained from reference TRBV18 and TRBJ2-3, is as follows: NAGVMQNPRHLVRRRGQEARLRCSPMKGHSHVYWYRQLPEEGLKFMVYLQKENIIDESGMPKERFSAEFPKEGPSILRIQQVVRGDSAAYFCASSPRGLHTDTQYFGPGTRLTVL.

This clone occurred once. The chain is built from TRBV2 and TRBJ2-5; D is unresolved. V lost 6 bases, J lost 4 bases, and 18 bases lay in between. Per germline, CDR1 SNHLY and CDR2 FYNNEI. This CDR3 comprises 15 residues. The CDR3 nucleotides are TGTGCCAGCAGCGATCCGACTTCTCCCTTAGAGACCCAGTACTTC. It encodes CASSDPTSPLETQYF.

This sequence joins TRBV7-6 and TRBJ1-3, with TRBD1 matching over 7 bases. CDR3 length: 15 residues. Looked up from germline, CDR1 is SGHVS and CDR2 is FNYEAQ. The V and J ends lost 5 bases and 4 bases, in that order; junction bases with no gene match: 8. The CDR3 loop reads CASSLNRGGGNTIYF. CDR3 DNA: TGTGCCAGCAGCCTAAACAGGGGTGGCGGAAACACCATATATTTT.

The V and J genes are TRBV2 and TRBJ2-7; maybe TRBD2 (6 bases). Germline lookup yields CDR1 SNHLY and CDR2 FYNNEI. This CDR3 has 13 amino acids. V lost 6 bases to trimming and J lost 6 bases, with 15 bases between them. Written as DNA, the CDR3 is TGTGCCAGCAGAACCGGCCCCGGGGGCGAGCAGTACTTC. Translated, it gives CASRTGPGGEQYF.

J is TRBJ2-7 and V is TRBV11-2, with D possibly matching TRBD1 (5 bases). The V end was cut by 3 bases, the J end by 6 bases, with 18 bases between. This CDR3 has 15 residues. CDR1 SGHAT and CDR2 FQNNGV come from the germline V gene. The CDR3, as DNA: TGTGCCAGCAGCTTTCAGGGCCGGGTCTCATTCGAGCAGTACTTC. Translated: CASSFQGRVSFEQYF.

The chain has TRBV13 and TRBJ1-2; D possibly corresponds to TRBD1 (5 bases). Germline V gene lookup returns CDR1 PRHDT and CDR2 FYEKMQ (reference sequence). The V end lost 5 bases, the J end lost 0 bases, and 16 bases lay between the germline ends. The CDR3 is 16 amino acids. Here the CDR3 DNA reads TGTGCCAGCAGCCCATGGGGCAGGGAGGCTAACTATGGCTACACCTTC. It specifies CASSPWGREANYGYTF.

The chain uses TRBV4-1 and TRBJ2-7; tentative D call: TRBD2 (6 bases). The CDR3 sequence is 15 residues long. V dropped 8 bases and J dropped 2 bases, with 19 bases sitting between them. Germline values: CDR1 MGHRA, CDR2 YSYEKL. CDR3 protein: CASALEASVAYEQYF. DNA for the CDR3: TGCGCCAGCGCTCTCGAGGCTAGCGTGGCCTACGAGCAGTACTTC.

CDR3: CSALDNSGNTIYF. CDR3 DNA sequence: TGCAGCGCTCTGGACAACTCTGGAAACACCATATATTTT. The chain has TRBV29-1 and TRBJ1-3; D perhaps matches TRBD1 (5 bases). This CDR3 region has 13 residues. Trimming removed 7 bases at V and 0 bases at J, with 10 bases between. From germline, CDR1 is SQVTM and CDR2 ANQGSEA.

The chain combines TRBV7-9 with TRBJ1-1; D is possibly TRBD1 (6 bases). The CDR3 consists of 14 residues. The germline V gene has CDR1 SEHNR and CDR2 FQNEAQ (reference sequence). V was pared by 5 bases and J by 6 bases, with 16 bases between. The CDR3 is CASSQSQGFAEAFF. The CDR3 nucleotides read TGTGCCAGCAGCCAATCTCAGGGGTTCGCTGAAGCTTTCTTT.

The J gene is TRBJ2-1, the V gene TRBV6-1, with D possibly matching TRBD1 (5 bases). Germline CDR1 is MNHNS and CDR2 is SASEGT. V lost 9 bases and J lost 5, with 14 bases in between. The CDR3 is made up of 13 amino acids. The CDR3 region has the DNA TGTGCCAGTAGGAGAGGCAGGGACAATGAGCAGTTCTTC. Protein: CASRRGRDNEQFF.

This clone was detected once. The chain carries TRBV5-1 and TRBJ2-7; 10 bases match TRBD1. The length of the CDR3 is 15 residues. V dropped 2 bases and J dropped 5; count of bases not matched to a gene: 7. Per germline, CDR1 SGHRS and CDR2 YFSETQ. The CDR3 here is CASSFPGTGVDEQYF. For the CDR3, the DNA is TGCGCCAGCAGCTTCCCGGGGACAGGGGTCGACGAGCAGTACTTC.

CDR3 amino acids: CATTAAGGPYEQFF. CDR3 nucleotides: TGTGCCACCACAGCAGCGGGAGGGCCATATGAGCAGTTCTTC. The gene calls are TRBV27 and TRBJ2-1, with 10 bases matching TRBD2. This CDR3 is built from 14 residues. The V gene end was trimmed by 10 bases and the J gene end by 8 bases; junction bases not matched to a gene: 11. Germline values: CDR1 MNHEY, CDR2 SMNVEV (reference sequence).

The chain uses TRBV4-1 and TRBJ2-1; 13 nucleotides agree with TRBD2. V trimming: 3 bases; J trimming: 6 bases; junction bases outside the gene matches: 8. The CDR3 is 17 residues long. Germline assignment: CDR1 MGHRA and CDR2 YSYEKL. The CDR3 loop is CASSHLGLAGDRNEQFF. The CDR3 coding sequence is TGCGCCAGCAGCCATTTAGGACTAGCGGGAGATCGCAATGAGCAGTTCTTC.